The rows below give T cell receptor beta chains drawn from one sample of a study of long-term antiretroviral therapy in people with HIV. Some clones are missing from TCRdb's copy, which holds only in-frame ones; the method was immunoSEQ multiplex PCR. The repertoire consists of some 25,000 clones, with roughly four fifths occurring once and the leading ten covering roughly 5.8%. The sample here was unsorted PBMCs, taken 1.1 years before starting antiretroviral therapy. The receptors come from a woman aged 25-40 years with HIV. The CDR3 runs from the conserved cysteine through the conserved F or W. Each record gives: CDR3 DNA, CDR3 protein, clone size, D gene, J gene, V gene. D genes are given only for firm matches. Size tells how often a clone was seen (once, few, many) or the class of an expanded clone, and some rows leave it out.

cdr3_nt: TGTGCCAGCAGTGAACAAGCTGAGCGGGGAAGGTCCGATCGTAAAGATACGCAGTATTTT
cdr3_aa: CASSEQAERGRSDRKDTQYF
clone_size: NA
d_call: TRBD2
j_call: TRBJ2-3
v_call: TRBV6-1

cdr3_nt: TGCGCCAGCAGCGAGCAGGGGGCTCCCGGCGGGGAGCTGTTTTTT
cdr3_aa: CASSEQGAPGGELFF
clone_size: few
d_call: TRBD1
j_call: TRBJ2-2
v_call: TRBV5-1

cdr3_nt: TGTGCCAGCAGTGTCACAGGGACAACTAATGAAAAACTGTTTTTT
cdr3_aa: CASSVTGTTNEKLFF
clone_size: few
d_call: NA
j_call: TRBJ1-4
v_call: TRBV25-1

cdr3_nt: TGTGCCAGCTTCGGGACTCAAGAGACCCAGTACTTC
cdr3_aa: CASFGTQETQYF
clone_size: NA
d_call: NA
j_call: TRBJ2-5
v_call: TRBV7-9

cdr3_nt: TGCGCCAGCAGTCAATGGGAAGGGCCGGGGGGAGAAAAAAACAATGAGCAGTTCTTC
cdr3_aa: CASSQWEGPGGEKNNEQFF
clone_size: NA
d_call: TRBD2
j_call: TRBJ2-1
v_call: TRBV23-1

cdr3_nt: TGTGCCAGCAGTTACCTAGGCTCACCCCTCCACTTT
cdr3_aa: CASSYLGSPLHF
clone_size: NA
d_call: NA
j_call: TRBJ1-6
v_call: TRBV6-5

cdr3_nt: TGTGCCAGCAGCCCCGCAAGTCTCACTGACAGTTATGGCTACACCTTC
cdr3_aa: CASSPASLTDSYGYTF
clone_size: NA
d_call: NA
j_call: TRBJ1-2
v_call: TRBV7-9

cdr3_nt: TGTGCCAGCTCACCCACGGGACAGGGGGCGGTCGAGCAGTACTTC
cdr3_aa: CASSPTGQGAVEQYF
clone_size: NA
d_call: TRBD1
j_call: TRBJ2-7
v_call: TRBV18

cdr3_nt: TGTGCCTCCGGGGGACTAGCGGGGGTGAACAATGAGCAGTTCTTC
cdr3_aa: CASGGLAGVNNEQFF
clone_size: NA
d_call: TRBD2
j_call: TRBJ2-1
v_call: TRBV30

cdr3_nt: TGTGCCAGCCACCTCCTATTTGGAAACACCATATATTTT
cdr3_aa: CASHLLFGNTIYF
clone_size: NA
d_call: NA
j_call: TRBJ1-3
v_call: TRBV6-1

cdr3_nt: TGTGCCAGCAGCTTTTACTCGGGACTGGGCTCTGGAAACACCATATATTTT
cdr3_aa: CASSFYSGLGSGNTIYF
clone_size: NA
d_call: NA
j_call: TRBJ1-3
v_call: TRBV7-9

cdr3_nt: TGTGCCAGCACCCCTAGCGGGGGGAGCACAGATACGCAGTATTTT
cdr3_aa: CASTPSGGSTDTQYF
clone_size: once
d_call: TRBD2
j_call: TRBJ2-3
v_call: TRBV7-3

cdr3_nt: TGTGCCAGCACCCTCAGGGGGCCCGGGGAGCTGTTTTTT
cdr3_aa: CASTLRGPGELFF
clone_size: NA
d_call: TRBD1
j_call: TRBJ2-2
v_call: TRBV2

cdr3_nt: TGTGCCTGGAGTGGACAGGGGGCGGGCGAGCAGTACTTC
cdr3_aa: CAWSGQGAGEQYF
clone_size: NA
d_call: TRBD1
j_call: TRBJ2-7
v_call: TRBV30

cdr3_nt: TGTGCCAGCAGCTTCGGGACAGGGGAATTTATTTCCAATGAGCAGTTCTTC
cdr3_aa: CASSFGTGEFISNEQFF
clone_size: NA
d_call: TRBD1
j_call: TRBJ2-1
v_call: TRBV11-1

cdr3_nt: TGTGCCAGCAGTACCCTATCGCGGGGACAGGGTCTTCGGGAGCAGTTCTTC
cdr3_aa: CASSTLSRGQGLREQFF
clone_size: NA
d_call: TRBD1
j_call: TRBJ2-1
v_call: TRBV25-1

cdr3_nt: TGTGCCATCAGTTTAGACATCCTCTCTGGAAACACCATATATTTT
cdr3_aa: CAISLDILSGNTIYF
clone_size: NA
d_call: NA
j_call: TRBJ1-3
v_call: TRBV10-3

cdr3_nt: TGTGCCAGCAGGCCTTTGGGGGCAGGAAAAAACAATGAGCAGTTCTTC
cdr3_aa: CASRPLGAGKNNEQFF
clone_size: NA
d_call: NA
j_call: TRBJ2-1
v_call: TRBV28

cdr3_nt: TGTGCCACCAGCAGAGTGTTGATTTCTGGCGGCCCCTACGAGCAGTACTTC
cdr3_aa: CATSRVLISGGPYEQYF
clone_size: NA
d_call: NA
j_call: TRBJ2-7
v_call: TRBV15

cdr3_nt: TGCAGCGTTGCGCCTGGACAGGGGGCTGGTACGCAGTATTTT
cdr3_aa: CSVAPGQGAGTQYF
clone_size: NA
d_call: TRBD1
j_call: TRBJ2-3
v_call: TRBV29-1

cdr3_nt: TGCGCCAGCAGGTTCACAGGGGCGGGAGCCAAAAACATTCAGTACTTC
cdr3_aa: CASRFTGAGAKNIQYF
clone_size: NA
d_call: TRBD1
j_call: TRBJ2-4
v_call: TRBV5-1

cdr3_nt: TGTGCCAGCAGCTTAAGCGGGGGCGTATATGGCGGGGAGCTGTTTTTT
cdr3_aa: CASSLSGGVYGGELFF
clone_size: NA
d_call: NA
j_call: TRBJ2-2
v_call: TRBV7-3

cdr3_nt: TGTGCCAGCAGCTTGGGACAGGGGGACATAGAGACCCAGTACTTC
cdr3_aa: CASSLGQGDIETQYF
clone_size: NA
d_call: TRBD1
j_call: TRBJ2-5
v_call: TRBV5-4

cdr3_nt: TGTGCCCTTCAGATGGCCGGTTTGAGCTCTGGAAACACCATATATTTT
cdr3_aa: CALQMAGLSSGNTIYF
clone_size: NA
d_call: NA
j_call: TRBJ1-3
v_call: TRBV13

cdr3_nt: TGTGCCAGCAGCTTGAATCTCGAGGTCTGGCGGGGCACTGAAGCTTTCTTT
cdr3_aa: CASSLNLEVWRGTEAFF
clone_size: NA
d_call: NA
j_call: TRBJ1-1
v_call: TRBV5-8

cdr3_nt: TGTGCTAGTGGTTTCTCATTGGGGGGGGAAGGCATGAACACTGAAGCTTTCTTT
cdr3_aa: CASGFSLGGEGMNTEAFF
clone_size: NA
d_call: NA
j_call: TRBJ1-1
v_call: TRBV12-5

cdr3_nt: TGTGCCAGCAGCCCTCCTCGGGGGGTGGGGACTGAAGCTTTCTTT
cdr3_aa: CASSPPRGVGTEAFF
clone_size: NA
d_call: NA
j_call: TRBJ1-1
v_call: TRBV9

cdr3_nt: TGTGCCTGTCGGGCGGCAAATCAGCCCCAGCATTTT
cdr3_aa: CACRAANQPQHF
clone_size: NA
d_call: NA
j_call: TRBJ1-5
v_call: TRBV25-1

cdr3_nt: TGTGCCAGCAGTTACCCAAGGACGGATGGCACCGGGGAGCTGTTTTTT
cdr3_aa: CASSYPRTDGTGELFF
clone_size: NA
d_call: NA
j_call: TRBJ2-2
v_call: TRBV6-6

cdr3_nt: TGTGCCATCAGTGATAAGAACTATGGCTACACCTTC
cdr3_aa: CAISDKNYGYTF
clone_size: NA
d_call: NA
j_call: TRBJ1-2
v_call: TRBV10-3

cdr3_nt: TGTGCCAGCAGCGTAGGAAGAACTAATGAAAAACTGTTTTTT
cdr3_aa: CASSVGRTNEKLFF
clone_size: once
d_call: NA
j_call: TRBJ1-4
v_call: TRBV9

cdr3_nt: TGCGCCAGCAGTCCGCAGGTCACTAGCGGAACCTACGAGCAGTACTTC
cdr3_aa: CASSPQVTSGTYEQYF
clone_size: NA
d_call: TRBD2
j_call: TRBJ2-7
v_call: TRBV23-1

cdr3_nt: TGTGCCAGTAGTATAAGAGGGGACGACACTGAAGCTTTCTTT
cdr3_aa: CASSIRGDDTEAFF
clone_size: few
d_call: NA
j_call: TRBJ1-1
v_call: TRBV19

cdr3_nt: TGTGCCAGTAGTACGACAGGGTTTAACTATGGCTACACCTTC
cdr3_aa: CASSTTGFNYGYTF
clone_size: few
d_call: TRBD1
j_call: TRBJ1-2
v_call: TRBV19

cdr3_nt: TGTGCCAGCAGCTACAGGGGAGTGAGCGGCTACACCTTC
cdr3_aa: CASSYRGVSGYTF
clone_size: NA
d_call: TRBD1
j_call: TRBJ1-2
v_call: TRBV5-8

cdr3_nt: TGTGCCAGCAGAGAGCAGGGATATGGTGACACTGAAGCTTTCTTT
cdr3_aa: CASREQGYGDTEAFF
clone_size: NA
d_call: NA
j_call: TRBJ1-1
v_call: TRBV6-1

cdr3_nt: TGTGCCATCAGTGAGTCTTGGGACACCTCGTATGGCTACACCTTC
cdr3_aa: CAISESWDTSYGYTF
clone_size: NA
d_call: NA
j_call: TRBJ1-2
v_call: TRBV10-3

cdr3_nt: TGTGCCAGCAGCTTAGTGGGGACTAGCGGGGATACGCAGTATTTT
cdr3_aa: CASSLVGTSGDTQYF
clone_size: NA
d_call: TRBD2
j_call: TRBJ2-3
v_call: TRBV13

cdr3_nt: TGTGCCAGCTCGATGACAGGCCCATATGGCTACACCTTC
cdr3_aa: CASSMTGPYGYTF
clone_size: few
d_call: NA
j_call: TRBJ1-2
v_call: TRBV6-6

cdr3_nt: TGTGCCAGCAGTTTAGTGGTCAACACTGAAGCTTTCTTT
cdr3_aa: CASSLVVNTEAFF
clone_size: once
d_call: NA
j_call: TRBJ1-1
v_call: TRBV27

cdr3_nt: TGTGCCAGCAGTGGCCATCGGGGGACAGGGGAAGAGACCCAGTACTTC
cdr3_aa: CASSGHRGTGEETQYF
clone_size: NA
d_call: TRBD1
j_call: TRBJ2-5
v_call: TRBV6-1

cdr3_nt: TGTGCCAGCAGCCACTTCCCGGTCCATACCGGGGGGGCCTACGGCACAGATACGCAGTATTTT
cdr3_aa: CASSHFPVHTGGAYGTDTQYF
clone_size: NA
d_call: TRBD2
j_call: TRBJ2-3
v_call: TRBV14

cdr3_nt: TGTGCCAGCAGCGGTGGGACTAGCGGGGAGTACATAACAAGCAATGAGCAGTTCTTC
cdr3_aa: CASSGGTSGEYITSNEQFF
clone_size: NA
d_call: TRBD2
j_call: TRBJ2-1
v_call: TRBV9

cdr3_nt: TGTGCCAGCAGCGTAGCAGGGGGAGTGAATGAGCAGTTCTTC
cdr3_aa: CASSVAGGVNEQFF
clone_size: NA
d_call: TRBD1
j_call: TRBJ2-1
v_call: TRBV9

cdr3_nt: TGTGCCAGCAGTGAATGGGGATGGGGCCCGGACACTGAAGCTTTCTTT
cdr3_aa: CASSEWGWGPDTEAFF
clone_size: large
d_call: NA
j_call: TRBJ1-1
v_call: TRBV6-1

cdr3_nt: TGTGCCAGCAGTTATACCGGGAGCTCTGGGGCCAACGTCCTGACTTTC
cdr3_aa: CASSYTGSSGANVLTF
clone_size: NA
d_call: NA
j_call: TRBJ2-6
v_call: TRBV5-6